This is a list of T cell receptor beta chains from one sample in a study of blood T cell repertoires in COVID-19. Produced via immunoSEQ multiplex PCR; TCRdb's table is partial and in-frame only. The sample lists 130,000 to 150,000 clones, 85% occurring once. Sequencing was done on a sample of peripheral blood. These receptors originate from a woman between 35 and 50 years old with active or convalescent COVID-19. The CDR3 runs from the conserved cysteine through the conserved F or W. A D gene is named only where the DNA matches it firmly. Part of the rows lack a size; the others show once, few, many or a class for expanded clones.

TRBV27	TRBJ2-7	few	TRBD1	TGTGCCAGCAGTTCGTCCGCGAGGACAGGGGGACTGGAGCAGTACTTC	CASSSSARTGGLEQYF
TRBV5-6	TRBJ2-5	.	TRBD1	TGTGCCAGCAACACCCCTACAGGGGTCAAGACCCAGTACTTC	CASNTPTGVKTQYF
TRBV28	TRBJ1-2	.	.	TGTGCCAGCACCCCAGGCGTCAAGATCTATGGCTACACCTTC	CASTPGVKIYGYTF
TRBV19	TRBJ2-7	.	TRBD2	TGTGCCAGCCGAATCCGCGGGGGAAGCTCCTACGAGCAGTACTTC	CASRIRGGSSYEQYF
TRBV28	TRBJ1-1	.	TRBD1	TGTGCCAGCAGTCAACCCGGGACAGGGGTATCTGAAGCTTTCTTT	CASSQPGTGVSEAFF
TRBV10-2	TRBJ1-4	once	.	TGCGCCAGCGGGGGGAATGAAAAACTGTTTTTT	CASGGNEKLFF
TRBV7-8	TRBJ1-1	.	.	TGTGCCAGCAGCCCCGTGCAGGGCTCTGAAGCTTTCTTT	CASSPVQGSEAFF
TRBV19	TRBJ1-5	.	TRBD1	TGTGCCAGTAGGGGGACAGGGGGCGGTCAGCCCCAGCATTTT	CASRGTGGGQPQHF
TRBV7-2	TRBJ1-2	.	TRBD1	TGTGCCAGCAGCTTATTAGGGACAGAGATCTATGGCTACACCTTC	CASSLLGTEIYGYTF
TRBV3-1/TRBV3-2	TRBJ1-4	.	TRBD1	TGTGCCAGCAGCCGGGGACAGGGGAATAATGAAAAACTGTTTTTT	CASSRGQGNNEKLFF
TRBV7-2	TRBJ2-1	.	.	TGTGCCAGCAGCTTAGGTCGGACAAACCTCTACAATGAGCAGTTCTTC	CASSLGRTNLYNEQFF
TRBV24-1	TRBJ2-1	.	.	TGTGCCACCAGTGACCGTCGGGGTGACAATGAGCAGTTCTTC	CATSDRRGDNEQFF
TRBV30	TRBJ1-3	.	.	TGTGCCTGGGGGGCGGGGGGAAACACCATATATTTT	CAWGAGGNTIYF
TRBV7-8	TRBJ2-3	.	.	TGTGCCAGCAGCTTAGCGGAGAAATATACGCAGTATTTT	CASSLAEKYTQYF
TRBV6-5	TRBJ2-7	.	.	TGTGCCAGCAATCCCGGGGGGACACGAAGGGAGCAGTACTTC	CASNPGGTRREQYF
TRBV18	TRBJ1-6	.	.	TGTGCCAGCTCCCATAAGGAGAATTCACCCCTCCACTTT	CASSHKENSPLHF
TRBV27	TRBJ1-4	.	.	TGTGCCAGCAGTTTATCCAGGGGTAATGAAAAACTGTTTTTT	CASSLSRGNEKLFF
TRBV9	TRBJ2-5	.	.	TGTGCCAGCAGCGTAGTTGGAGACCAAGAGACCCAGTACTTC	CASSVVGDQETQYF
TRBV2	TRBJ1-2	.	TRBD1	TGTGCCAGCAGTGATCAGGGGGCGCATGCCATCTATGGCTACACCTTC	CASSDQGAHAIYGYTF
TRBV6-5	TRBJ1-1	.	TRBD1	TGTGCCAGCAGCCGGGACAGGAAGAACACTGAAGCTTTCTTT	CASSRDRKNTEAFF
TRBV2	TRBJ2-1	.	TRBD2	TGTGCCAGCACCCAGACTAGCGGGAGGTACAATGAGCAGTTCTTC	CASTQTSGRYNEQFF
TRBV6-2/TRBV6-3	TRBJ2-1	once	.	TGTGCCAGCAGTTACCCATGGACAATCCTCTCCTACAATGAGCAGTTCTTC	CASSYPWTILSYNEQFF
TRBV7-9	TRBJ1-1	.	.	TGTGCCAGCAGCCCAGGGTACGTGAACACTGAAGCTTTCTTT	CASSPGYVNTEAFF
TRBV19	TRBJ2-7	few	.	TGTGCCACCTCACGTGGTGCGGGTTCCTACGAGCAGTACTTC	CATSRGAGSYEQYF
TRBV28	TRBJ1-6	.	TRBD1	TGTGCCAGCAGTTTATCCCGTACAGGGGGAGGTTCACCCCTCCACTTT	CASSLSRTGGGSPLHF
TRBV21-1	TRBJ2-7	.	.	TGTGCCAGCACCAATCGTACGGGACTCCCCTACGAGCAGTACTTC	CASTNRTGLPYEQYF
TRBV5-6	TRBJ2-1	.	TRBD2	TGTGCCAGCAGCTTCCGGACTAGGAGTTCCTACAATGAGCAGTTCTTC	CASSFRTRSSYNEQFF
TRBV2	TRBJ1-5	.	.	TGTGCCAGCAGCCTGGACAGACTAAATCAGCCCCAGCATTTT	CASSLDRLNQPQHF
TRBV3-1/TRBV3-2	TRBJ1-6	.	.	TGTGCCAGCAGCCAAGGGTTAGGCAGGGGTGGCTCACCCCTCCACTTT	CASSQGLGRGGSPLHF
TRBV9	TRBJ2-3	.	.	TGTGCCAGCAGCGTATCCCCCTCAAGCGGGGATACGCAGTATTTT	CASSVSPSSGDTQYF
TRBV7-6	TRBJ1-3	.	TRBD1	TGTGCCAGCAGCTCCTCGACAGGGGGAGGAAACACCATATATTTT	CASSSSTGGGNTIYF
TRBV30	TRBJ1-6	.	.	TGTGCCTGGAATCCGGACAGCTATAATTCACCCCTCCACTTT	CAWNPDSYNSPLHF
TRBV19	TRBJ1-1	.	.	TGTGCCAGTGGCTGGGGAGGGCGGAACACTGAAGCTTTCTTT	CASGWGGRNTEAFF
TRBV10-3	TRBJ1-1	.	TRBD1	TGTGCCATCAGTGAACGGGACAGCCAAGCTTTCTTT	CAISERDSQAFF
TRBV5-1	TRBJ1-4	.	.	TGCGCCAGCAGCTTGGCTCGGGGGACGGCAACTAATGAAAAACTGTTTTTT	CASSLARGTATNEKLFF
TRBV27	TRBJ1-5	few	.	TGTGCCAGCAGTTTCGATGGGCGCAATCAGCCCCAGCATTTT	CASSFDGRNQPQHF